This T cell receptor beta chain is drawn from a study of cytomegalovirus exposure and HLA in healthy donors (dated by TCRdb to about 2017). For the study in its entirety: An earlier analysis of approximately 590 of the donors reported approximately 300 Gb of sequence data and 100 million to 140 million unique TCR beta sequences from some 180 million T cells. Rather than using new phenotypic data, the later analysis identified candidate immune exposures from TCR beta sequences and from how often those sequences occurred across donors. Across 300 to 500 genotyped donors of the cohort, an average of about 240,000 unique TCR beta nucleotide sequences per donor were sequenced, and roughly a sixth of those sequences were non-productive. The T cell repertoires of 666 subjects were profiled by immunosequencing and related to cytomegalovirus serostatus. A later analysis re-examined previously published TCR beta repertoires from about 700 donors and added high-resolution HLA genotyping to investigate patterns of TCR occurrence. The number of donors typed differed by locus, with about 629-630 for A, B, C, DRB1 and DQB1, about 500 for DQA1, about 610 for DPA1, and around 430 for DPB1. In a later genetic analysis, genome-wide SNP genotypes for about three fifths of the roughly 670 donors were used, and that subset was treated as a discovery cohort. All discovery cohort repertoires had been generated using a single sequencing platform. HLA typing covered class I and class II loci at four-digit resolution. Of the roughly 400 genotyped donors, about 84% fell in the genetic ancestry cluster associated with self-reported Caucasian donors. High-throughput TCR immunosequencing, statistical association of individual TCRs with disease status, and machine learning were combined to predict cytomegalovirus infection status. About 280 gigabases of sequencing data and approximately 80 million unique TCR sequences were included in an early release covering over 600 HLA-typed donors. The study was designed to test whether signatures of past pathogen exposure could be identified by cataloging public T cell receptors. Besides the first cohort of around 700 subjects, a separate validation cohort made up of over a hundred different subjects was used. Donor age, sex, ethnicity and CMV serostatus were collected together with the repertoire data. Because of strong linkage in the cohort, roughly five DR-DQ haplotypes were treated as single units for association and clustering. An earlier analysis of several hundred of the donors applied high-throughput TCR beta sequencing to assess whether each TCR beta V gene segment acted as functional or pseudogenic. What the research found in general, with its limitations: A further reported finding was that TCR beta sequences accurately predicted the HLA-A and HLA-B alleles for most subjects in the first cohort. The sequencing pipeline was judged likely to have produced a cluster of highly shared sequence variants as a technical artifact. It was suggested by the authors that the approach could potentially be generalized to other disease states and immunological phenotypes. The earlier analysis of approximately 560 of the donors excluded seventeen rarely observed V segments, including chromosome 9 orphons, because counts were too low. When HLA alleles, especially DR and DQ, strongly co-occurred, attributing TCR associations to individual alleles was difficult. Because some donors lacked HLA typing at each locus, the association tests relied only on the typed subset. Linkage disequilibrium might explain the correlated functional status among segregating V segments, but an unknown experimental factor could not be excluded. In an earlier analysis of around 600 of the donors, most TCR beta V segments appeared in productive rearrangements about 90% or about 30% of the time, broadly matching IMGT annotations. In a later analysis, 15,000 to 20,000 TCR beta sequences were associated with specific HLA alleles at a false discovery rate of 0.05. In a later analysis, the rate of TCR association differed among HLA loci, with DRB1 alleles having the most associated TCRs and HLA-C alleles having the fewest. In a later genetic analysis, fewer N-insertions in productive TCRs were reported among donors in an Asian-associated ancestry cluster than the roughly 640-donor mean. The classifier was reported to diagnose cytomegalovirus status with high specificity and sensitivity in both the original cohort and the validation cohort. A later analysis found that HLA-associated TCR beta chains were more clonally expanded and had lower generation probabilities than equally common non-associated chains. Across donors, most TCR sequences were observed very rarely, whereas some public TCRs were present in many individuals. Some IMGT-functional V segments, including TRBV6-2 and TRBV6-3, could not be distinguished by the 87-base-pair reads and were therefore excluded. In a later genetic analysis, a missense DCLRE1C variant was associated with V-gene and J-gene trimming of TCR beta chains, and the association was replicated in an independent cohort. The cohort was sequenced for TCR beta chains only, and without alpha or paired-chain data the features that could be detected were limited. Several of the top co-occurrence clusters appeared to be linked to parvovirus B19, influenza, CMV and Epstein-Barr virus, according to a later analysis. CMV serostatus was the only immune exposure information available for the cohort. A few of the identified cytomegalovirus-associated TCR beta chains were confirmed in vitro to be specific for cytomegalovirus antigens. Presence/absence analyses assumed roughly uniform sequencing depth across donors, an assumption that may not hold. The study gave a list of some 150 TCR beta chains associated with cytomegalovirus. According to a later analysis, most CMV-associated TCR beta chains appeared to be HLA-restricted, and the HLA associations seemed to be driven largely by CMV exposure.

Trimming removed 0 bases from V and 5 bases from J, leaving 17 bases between the germline ends. The CDR3 sequence holds 18 residues, the cysteine and phenylalanine included. The only DNA kept is the CDR3, 54 bases in frame from the first base. CDR1 and CDR2, looked up from the germline V gene, are LGHNA and YNFKEQ. Details on this clone: The antigen it recognizes is unknown. No much larger clonotype is one base removed from it; base qualities were not supplied.

The protocol used for the library was the immunoSEQ multiplex PCR assay. For the multiplex PCR, a mixture combining 60 forward primers for TCR Vbeta segments and 13 reverse primers for TCR Jbeta segments was used. A multiplex PCR assay on genomic DNA amplified the CDR3 region of rearranged TCR beta genes. The amplified TCR beta libraries were sequenced on the Illumina HiSeq System as 87-base-pair reads. For the original study's pipeline: In a later analysis, tens of millions of unique TCR beta chains were counted across the 650 to 750 repertoires, and roughly 11 million of these chains were shared by at least two donors. Raw reads were error-corrected and collapsed into unique sequences with a nearest-neighbor algorithm that merged closely related sequences to remove PCR and sequencing errors. Alignment of CDR3 sequences to IMGT reference sequences was used to assign V, D and J gene segments. For a sequence to be retained, a match of at least six nucleotides to both a V gene segment and a J gene segment was required. A rearrangement counted as productive if the CDR3 had no stop codons and remained in frame with V and J, and every other rearrangement counted as non-productive. CDR3 was defined by IMGT convention, running from the second conserved V-encoded cysteine to the conserved J-encoded phenylalanine. The earlier analysis of about 610 of the donors excluded sequences that lacked an unambiguous match to a single V gene segment. An earlier analysis of 500 to 700 of the donors classified V segments as functional when productive rearrangements were above 56.7% and as segregating when the standard deviation between donors was above 5%. A statistical classification framework was built to diagnose cytomegalovirus status from the catalog of TCR beta chain sequences. V and J gene assignment, in a later analysis, came from comparing TCR nucleotide sequences with IMGT/GENE-DB human TR gene sequences. The TCRdist pipeline was used in a later analysis to assign CDR3 sequences and most-parsimonious VDJ recombination scenarios. In a later analysis, each TCR beta chain was defined by its CDR3 amino acid sequence together with its V-gene family, and reads lacking a unique V-gene family were excluded. To address suspected cross-contamination and a sequencing artifact, a later analysis removed roughly 640 highly shared, low-generation-probability nucleotide sequences. For each public chain, a later analysis derived a clonal expansion index from normalized ranks of inferred template counts within each repertoire. Generation probabilities in a later analysis came from a VDJ recombination model fitted to out-of-frame rearrangements, and those results were checked against IGoR. In a later analysis, TCR-TCR, TCR-HLA and TCR-CMV co-occurrence was scored with hypergeometric tests, and a repertoire-size bias correction was applied to TCR pairs. False discovery rates were estimated in a later analysis by permuting HLA or CMV assignments 20 times. In a later analysis, co-occurring TCRs were grouped using DBSCAN, and TCRdist sequence similarity was added for clustering within HLA-allele-positive subsets. Repertoires with fewer than 30,000 or more than 120,000 public chains, plus five repertoires with anomalous nucleotide sharing, were excluded from co-occurrence clustering. Held by TCRdb, this immuneACCESS table contains in-frame sequences only and omits some clones. Under half of the omission traces to an unresolved V gene where checked; the cause of the rest is unknown. The D gene and trimming were derived from the DNA, and the V and J assignments and clone size from that table. This sample holds more than 85,000 clones; about 79% were observed only once. 1.2% of the sample comes from the top ten.

The cohort comprised several hundred healthy bone marrow donors. All cohort members were sampled while nominally healthy, although unrecorded immune exposures were likely present. The donor tested CMV seronegative and was one of the 352 seronegative cohort members. Every donor gave a peripheral blood sample, and the peripheral blood mononuclear cells from that sample were used for TCR beta sequencing. Genomic DNA extraction from the blood cell samples was performed with the Qiagen DNeasy Blood Extraction Kit. The source of this sequence is a woman aged 18-29 years in good health and CMV-seronegative. The sequenced material came from PBMCs. Here the chain combines TRBV4-2 and TRBJ1-6; the D segment could be TRBD1, given 6 matching bases. CDR3 sequence: CASSQEWQGSGNNSPLHF. The DNA is TGTGCCAGCAGCCAAGAGTGGCAGGGGAGCGGGAATAATTCACCCCTCCACTTT.